Here is one TCR beta chain with its context. This sample was taken from a study of tumor and adjacent non-tumor tissue in lung cancer. A modified ARM-PCR protocol with three rounds of nested PCR amplified TCRbeta. TCRdb called the multiplex PCR reads again in MiXCR, with one record for every CDR3 protein. The repertoire consists of 77,000 or so distinct CDR3 sequences, with over 65% occurring once and the leading ten covering around 38%. This sample's RNA came from whole unsorted tissue. This non-tumor lung sample came from over 3 cm beyond the tumor edge. V was pared by 6 bases and J by 12 bases, with 15 bases between. CDR1 is SGHNT, CDR2 YYREEE, per germline (reference sequence). The CDR3 length is 12 residues.

Sequencing was done on a sample of distant non-tumor lung tissue. The TCR sequence derives from a man aged 65 to 79 with non-small cell lung cancer. The chain combines TRBV5-4 with TRBJ2-2, with D unresolved. CDR3 sequence (DNA): TGTGCCAGCAACTCAGACACTGGGAAGCTGTTTTTT. Translation gives CASNSDTGKLFF. Drawing the rest from reference TRBV5-4 and TRBJ2-2, the complete variable domain is ETGVTQSPTHLIKTRGQQVTLRCSSQSGHNTVSWYQQALGQGPQFIFQYYREEENGRGNFPPRFSGLQFPNYSSELNVNALELDDSALYLCASNSDTGKLFFGEGSRLTVL.